A selection of T cell receptor beta chains follows, all from one sample in a study of long-term antiretroviral therapy in people with HIV. The repertoire was sequenced with immunoSEQ multiplex PCR; TCRdb's copy has only in-frame clones and lacks some. Of around 21,000 clones listed, less than 95% are singletons. The material was unsorted PBMCs, obtained 4.4 years before starting antiretroviral therapy. These TCRs come from a woman younger than 45 with HIV. The CDR3 runs from the conserved cysteine through the conserved F or W. The D gene is left open where the match is weak. Size tells how often a clone was seen (once, few, many) or the class of an expanded clone, and some rows leave it out.

v_gene	j_gene	d_gene	abundance	CDR3nt	CDR3aa
TRBV5-6	TRBJ2-1	.	.	TGTGCCAGCAGTCAGGGCTTACCATTCAATGAGCAGTTCTTC	CASSQGLPFNEQFF
TRBV21-1	TRBJ1-4	.	.	TGTGCCAGCAGCGAGCTACAGGGTTCGGGCGAAAAACTGTTTTTT	CASSELQGSGEKLFF
TRBV29-1	TRBJ2-2	.	.	TGCAGCGTTGACACGGAGAACACCGGGGAGCTGTTTTTT	CSVDTENTGELFF
TRBV10-3	TRBJ2-7	TRBD1	once	TGTGCCATCAGTGCCGGGACAGGGGGCTACGAGCAGTACTTC	CAISAGTGGYEQYF
TRBV27	TRBJ2-7	TRBD1	.	TGTGCCAGCAGTGGACAGGGTGGAGAGCAGTACTTC	CASSGQGGEQYF
TRBV11-3	TRBJ2-1	.	.	TGTGCCAGCAGCACAGACAGAAGCTACAATGAGCAGTTCTTC	CASSTDRSYNEQFF
TRBV10-3	TRBJ2-2	TRBD1	.	TGTGCCATCAGGCCGGGACAGGCTAACACCGGGGAGCTGTTTTTT	CAIRPGQANTGELFF
TRBV5-1	TRBJ1-4	.	.	TGCGCCAGCAGCTTGGGACAGGCTCCGACAACTAATGAAAAACTGTTTTTT	CASSLGQAPTTNEKLFF
TRBV6-5	TRBJ1-3	TRBD1	.	TGTGCCAGCATCGACAGGGTCTCTGGAAACACCATATATTTT	CASIDRVSGNTIYF
TRBV9	TRBJ1-1	.	few	TGTGCCAGCAGCTACACAGGGACCAATGAAGCTTTCTTT	CASSYTGTNEAFF
TRBV7-9	TRBJ1-1	TRBD1	medium-sized	TGTGCCAGCAGCTTAGGTGGGACAGGGGTAGGGAACACTGAAGCTTTCTTT	CASSLGGTGVGNTEAFF
TRBV4-3	TRBJ1-2	.	.	TGCGCCAGCAGCCAAGCTGACAGGATGCTTGGGGGCTACACCTTC	CASSQADRMLGGYTF
TRBV5-5	TRBJ2-7	.	.	TGTGCCAGCAGCTTGACTGTCACAGGGACCTACGAGCAGTACTTC	CASSLTVTGTYEQYF
TRBV7-2	TRBJ1-5	.	.	TGTGCCAGCAGCTTATCGGGCCAGGGATGGGAGCCCCAGCATTTT	CASSLSGQGWEPQHF
TRBV27	TRBJ1-6	.	.	TGTGCCAGCAGTTTAAGGGGCTATAATTCACCCCTCCACTTT	CASSLRGYNSPLHF
TRBV7-3	TRBJ1-1	TRBD1	.	TGTGCCAGCAGCAGCAGCGGGACAGGGCGCACTGAAGCTTTCTTT	CASSSSGTGRTEAFF
TRBV5-1	TRBJ1-2	.	.	TGCGCCAGCAGCTTGACCGGTTGGACCAACTATGGCTACACCTTC	CASSLTGWTNYGYTF
TRBV4-1	TRBJ2-7	TRBD2	.	TGCGCCAGCAGCCAAGATGCAAGCGGGGCTGGCGAGCAGTACTTC	CASSQDASGAGEQYF
TRBV5-1	TRBJ2-5	TRBD2	.	TGCGCCAGCAGCTTGATTCCGGGGGAGGGGATCCAAGAGACCCAGTACTTC	CASSLIPGEGIQETQYF
TRBV5-4	TRBJ2-1	.	.	TGTGCCAGCAGCTTGGATAGCGGCTCCTACAATGAGCAGTTCTTC	CASSLDSGSYNEQFF
TRBV7-9	TRBJ1-2	.	.	TGTGCCAGCAGCTTAGGGGACTATGGCTACACCTTC	CASSLGDYGYTF
TRBV2	TRBJ1-1	.	.	TGTGCCAGCAGTGTTCAGGGAAGTTCTGAAGCTTTCTTT	CASSVQGSSEAFF
TRBV2	TRBJ1-2	.	.	TGTGCCAGCAGGGGGCCTCCCTCGATTAACTATGGCTACACCTTC	CASRGPPSINYGYTF
TRBV27	TRBJ2-5	.	.	TGTGCCAGCAGTTTAGGACACTCCCGCCAAGAGACCCAGTACTTC	CASSLGHSRQETQYF
TRBV29-1	TRBJ1-1	TRBD1	once	TGCAGCGTTGTAGACAGGGGGCGCTCAACTGAAGCTTTCTTT	CSVVDRGRSTEAFF